This TCR beta chain was profiled in a study of spatial heterogeneity in lung cancer. Study-wide results and limits: Mutation tallies in tumors tracked expanded intratumoral alpha and beta TCR counts.

This clonotype ranks as large. What it recognizes is unknown. The germline V and J ends were trimmed by 0 bases and 2 bases, with 2 bases remaining between them. The CDR3 runs to 13 residues. The germline CDR1 and CDR2 sequences are SGHTA and FQGNSA. Time point specified: sample taken at primary tumor resection. TCRdb processed the 5' RACE reads anew with MiXCR; each CDR3 protein has one entry. The sample includes some 2,700 distinct CDR3 sequences, roughly 18% of them seen just once. The specimen was lung tumor tissue, collected at surgery. The chain uses TRBV7-2 and TRBJ2-1; no firm D call. This receptor was obtained from a male donor with early-stage non-small cell lung cancer. The CDR3 loop is CASSLATYNEQFF. CDR3 DNA sequence: TGTGCCAGCAGCTTAGCTACCTACAATGAGCAGTTCTTC. Based on the CDR3 plus reference TRBV7-2 and TRBJ2-1, the full variable domain is GAGVSQSPSNKVTEKGKDVELRCDPISGHTALYWYRQSLGQGLEFLIYFQGNSAPDKSGLPSDRFSAERTGGSVSTLTIQRTQQEDSAVYLCASSLATYNEQFFGPGTRLTVL.